This TCR beta chain was obtained from a study of technical replicates of blood from four donors. This CDR3 contains 16 residues. Germline trimming cut 5 bases from V and 7 bases from J; bases unmatched to any gene: 12. Germline V CDR1 and CDR2: MRHNA, SNTAGT. The repertoire was sequenced with immunoSEQ multiplex PCR; TCRdb's copy has only in-frame clones and lacks some. This sample has about 83,000 clones, with about 94% found just once. The source material was T cells isolated from PBMCs. This chain links TRBV6-4 with TRBJ2-1, with 9 bases lining up with TRBD1. This sequence originates from a human donor in good health. The CDR3 is CASSYKGQGGRNEQFF. The CDR3 bases are TGTGCCAGCAGTTACAAGGGACAGGGAGGGCGTAATGAGCAGTTCTTC.